This T cell receptor (beta chain) was sequenced in a study of cytomegalovirus exposure and HLA in healthy donors. The V and J ends lost 4 bases and 2 bases, in that order; junction bases with no gene match: 6. The length of the CDR3 is 15 residues. Looked up from germline, CDR1 is LNHDA and CDR2 is SQIVND (reference sequence). Amplification used 60 Vbeta primers and 13 Jbeta primers. TCRdb's table, derived via immunoSEQ multiplex PCR, lists solely in-frame clones and lacks some. The table includes approximately 40,000 clones, roughly 80% detected once. The clonotype comes from a woman between 40 and 55 years old in good health and CMV-seronegative. This chain links TRBV19 with TRBJ2-5; 8 positions agree with TRBD2. Sequenced material: PBMCs. CDR3 coding DNA: TGTGCCAGTAGTAGACAGCGGGGGACTCAAGAGACCCAGTACTTC. Its protein is CASSRQRGTQETQYF.